This TCR beta chain is drawn from a study of T cell changes during pregnancy in multiple sclerosis. The table came from immunoSEQ multiplex PCR; TCRdb's copy has only in-frame clones and leaves some out. The sample carries tens of thousands of clones, roughly 90% recorded once. This CDR3 has 16 amino acids. Germline CDR1 is SGDLS and CDR2 is YYNGEE. After removal of 3 bases from V and 3 bases from J, the junction contained 9 bases not matched to a gene. This TCR came from a female donor in good health, enrolled as a control in a pregnancy study. The V call is TRBV9, the J call TRBJ2-3; 8 nucleotides align to TRBD2. The starting material was peripheral blood, obtained in the second trimester of pregnancy. DNA for the CDR3: TGTGCCAGCAGCGCGAACCGGGGGGGCCGAACAGATACGCAGTATTTT. Encoded protein: CASSANRGGRTDTQYF.